The 13 T cell receptor beta chains listed next were all sequenced from one sample in a study of human versus mouse CDR3 diversity and MHC coevolution. Clones were sequenced by immunoSEQ multiplex PCR, and TCRdb holds only the in-frame ones, with some missing. Here the sample spans tens of thousands of clones, roughly 95% being singletons. The sample taken for sequencing was naive CD4+ T cells from blood. Indicated subset: CD45RO-negative CD62L-positive naive CD4 T cells. The receptors were gathered from a person aged 30-70 years in good health.

Only one count was recorded for this clone. The chain recombines TRBV6-5 with TRBJ1-5, with TRBD1 matching 9 bases. This CDR3 spans 16 amino acids. Germline CDR1 reads MNHEY; CDR2 reads SVGAGI. The J segment lost 2 bases and the V segment lost 4 bases, leaving 6 bases of the junction unmatched. This CDR3 is CASSFSGQGRNQPQHF. CDR3 in DNA: TGTGCCAGCAGTTTCTCGGGACAGGGTCGCAATCAGCCCCAGCATTTT.

Notes on this clone: One junction end does not reproduce the germline sequence, and a read error may be involved. The V and J genes are TRBV7-7 and TRBJ2-1; 9 bases agree with TRBD2. The CDR3 is 16 residues long. The germline V gene encodes CDR1 SSHAT and CDR2 FNYEAQ (reference sequence). The CDR3 DNA reads as TGTGCTAGCAGCTTAGCAGCGACTAGCGGTTACAATGAGCAGTTCTTC. Amino acids: CASSLAATSGYNEQFF.

This clone was detected a few times. The rearrangement joins TRBV30 to TRBJ2-1; the match to TRBD2 covers 7 bases. The CDR3 spans 16 residues. Trimming cost V 1 base and J 16 bases; bases outside gene matches: 22. Germline CDR1 and CDR2: GTSNPN and SVGIG (reference sequence). In nucleotides, the CDR3 is TGTGCCTGGAGTGCCCGCGGTAGCGGGCCCTCCCATAAAAATTTCTTC. Its translation is CAWSARGSGPSHKNFF.

V and J are TRBV6-5 and TRBJ2-1; D gene ambiguous. This CDR3 spans 12 amino acids. V lost 5 bases to trimming and J lost 9 bases, with 11 bases between them. CDR1 MNHEY and CDR2 SVGAGI come from the germline V gene. This CDR3 reads CASSGPYAEQFF. For the CDR3, the DNA is TGTGCCAGCAGTGGGCCTTACGCTGAGCAGTTCTTC.

The rearrangement joins TRBV19 to TRBJ2-1; 12 bases line up with TRBD1. The CDR3 is 14 amino acids. Germline V lookup: CDR1 LNHDA, CDR2 SQIVND (reference sequence). V lost 9 bases, J lost 8 bases, and 8 bases stayed unmatched. The CDR3 region has the DNA TGTGCCAGCGCGGGGACAGGGGGCTCCGATGAGCAGTTCTTC. This sequence encodes CASAGTGGSDEQFF.

V is TRBV7-3 and J is TRBJ2-7; TRBD2 matches at 8 bases. Trimming cost V 2 bases and J 3 bases; bases outside gene matches: 6. This CDR3 contains 15 residues. Looked up from germline, CDR1 is SGHTA and CDR2 is FQGTGA. CDR3 residues: CASSLSPGGFYEQYF. The CDR3 DNA reads TGTGCCAGCAGCTTATCTCCGGGAGGGTTCTACGAGCAGTACTTC.

V gene TRBV7-2 combines with J gene TRBJ1-1; possible D gene TRBD1, 6 bases. Trimming cost V 4 bases and J 0 bases, with 12 bases left between them. This CDR3 spans 15 amino acids. CDR1 and CDR2 (germline): SGHTA, FQGNSA. This chain's CDR3 is CASSSGHLLNTEAFF. CDR3 bases: TGTGCCAGCAGCTCGGGACACCTCCTGAACACTGAAGCTTTCTTT.

The chain employs TRBV5-1 and TRBJ2-5, with D possibly matching TRBD2 (6 bases). Deletions cut 3 bases from V and 2 bases from J, with 11 bases between. Germline-derived CDR1 and CDR2 are SGHRS and YFSETQ. The CDR3 contains 14 residues. The DNA of the CDR3 is TGCGCCAGCAGCTCCTTAGGAGGGCAAGAGACCCAGTACTTC. Its translation: CASSSLGGQETQYF.

The V gene is TRBV7-2, the J gene TRBJ1-5; TRBD1 is a possible D gene (6 bases). Germline lookup yields CDR1 SGHTA and CDR2 FQGNSA. The ends were cut back, 1 base at V and 2 bases at J, with 12 bases in the middle. The CDR3 loop spans 16 amino acids. CDR3 nucleotide sequence: TGTGCCAGCAGCTTAGTGGGGGCATGGGGCAATCAGCCCCAGCATTTT. This translates into CASSLVGAWGNQPQHF.

The rearrangement links TRBV5-1 to TRBJ2-7; 13 bases map to TRBD2. There are 17 residues in the CDR3. The V segment lost 4 bases and the J segment 4 bases; nucleotides outside the gene matches: 11. CDR1 and CDR2 from the germline V gene are SGHRS and YFSETQ. This CDR3 is CASSLGTSGVLSYEQYF. The CDR3 bases are TGCGCCAGCAGCCTAGGGACTAGCGGGGTCTTAAGTTACGAGCAGTACTTC.

The chain is built from TRBV6-5 and TRBJ1-6, with 7 bases aligning to TRBD1. Per the germline V gene, CDR1 is MNHEY and CDR2 is SVGAGI. The CDR3 extends over 13 amino acids. The V gene end was trimmed by 6 bases and the J gene end by 10 bases; junction bases not matched to a gene: 6. CDR3 loop: CASRTQGGSPLHF. The DNA of the CDR3 is TGTGCCAGCAGGACCCAGGGGGGATCACCCCTCCACTTT.

V and J are TRBV28 and TRBJ2-7; no reliable D call. V shed 3 bases and J shed 2 bases, with 8 bases lying between them. Germline CDR1 and CDR2: MDHEN and SYDVKM. The CDR3 runs 13 residues. As DNA, the CDR3 is TGTGCCAGCAGTTTGAACGGTCCCTACGAGCAGTACTTC. Translation: CASSLNGPYEQYF.

The V gene is TRBV9, the J gene TRBJ1-1; D is undetermined. Germline V gene data show CDR1 as SGDLS and CDR2 as YYNGEE. This CDR3 region has 14 residues. V was cut by 0 bases and J by 0 bases, with 6 bases left in between. This chain's CDR3 is CASSVGPLNTEAFF. In DNA, the CDR3 is TGTGCCAGCAGCGTAGGGCCTTTGAACACTGAAGCTTTCTTT.